A selection of T cell receptor beta chains follows, all from one sample in a study of OX40 agonist ivuxolimab in advanced cancers. Sequenced by immunoSEQ multiplex PCR; TCRdb stores in-frame clones only, minus some. The sample includes about 38,000 clones, 60% to 80% of them seen just once. The sequenced sample was CD4+ or CD8+ T cells sorted from blood, obtained in a trial of the OX40 agonist ivuxolimab. The receptors here all came from an adult with an advanced solid tumor such as melanoma, head and neck, liver or kidney cancer. Both conserved end residues are part of each CDR3. The D gene is left open where the match is weak. Expanded clones get a size class; other rows say once, few or many, or leave the size out.

d_gene,v_gene,j_gene,abundance,CDR3nt,CDR3aa
.,TRBV5-1,TRBJ1-6,.,TGCGCCAGCAGCGCTGACAGCGTCGGTTCACCCCTCCACTTT,CASSADSVGSPLHF
.,TRBV10-1,TRBJ2-1,.,TGCGCCAGCAGCAAACAGGAGCCCACCTACAATGAGCAGTTCTTC,CASSKQEPTYNEQFF
TRBD1,TRBV18,TRBJ2-4,.,TGTGCCAGCTCACCAGGGACAGGAAACATTCAGTACTTC,CASSPGTGNIQYF
.,TRBV9,TRBJ2-4,few,TGTGCCAGCAGCGTAGCACCGATTGGGGGCAACATTCAGTACTTC,CASSVAPIGGNIQYF
.,TRBV9,TRBJ1-1,few,TGTGCCAGCAGCGCCGGGACACTTGAAGCTTTCTTT,CASSAGTLEAFF
.,TRBV15,TRBJ2-7,.,TGTGCCACCAGCAGAGTAGGGGCTGCCTACGAGCAGTACTTC,CATSRVGAAYEQYF
.,TRBV27,TRBJ1-3,few,TGTGCCAGCAGTTTCCAGGGGAGTGGAAACACCATATATTTT,CASSFQGSGNTIYF
.,TRBV21-1,TRBJ2-2,few,TGTGCCAGCAGCAAACGACTAGCGGGGGACACGAACACCGGGGAGCTGTTTTTT,CASSKRLAGDTNTGELFF
.,TRBV18,TRBJ1-2,.,TGTGCCAGCTCTGCCGGCTATGGCTACACCTTC,CASSAGYGYTF
.,TRBV6-4,TRBJ1-5,.,TGTGCCAGCAGCGGGGGGTACGGCAATCAGCCCCAGCATTTT,CASSGGYGNQPQHF
TRBD2,TRBV6-6,TRBJ2-3,.,TGTGCCAGCAGTTACGGTAGCGGGACCACAGATACGCAGTATTTT,CASSYGSGTTDTQYF
.,TRBV19,TRBJ2-7,once,TGTGCCAGTAGTACGGGGCAGGGTTACGAGCAGTACTTC,CASSTGQGYEQYF
.,TRBV18,TRBJ2-7,.,TGTGCCAGCTCACCCCCGCAGTCAGGGGCTCTAGCGAGCGAGCAGTACTTC,CASSPPQSGALASEQYF
.,TRBV7-6,TRBJ2-5,.,TGTGCCAGCAGCTTATATTCGGGGTTTCAGTCGGAGACCCAGTACTTC,CASSLYSGFQSETQYF
.,TRBV18,TRBJ2-7,.,TGTGCCAGCTCACCATACCAGGGAGCTGGCTCCTACGAGCAGTACTTC,CASSPYQGAGSYEQYF
TRBD1,TRBV19,TRBJ1-5,.,TGTGCCAGTAGTATAGAGGACGGACAGGGGCCCCTAAGCAATCAGCCCCAGCATTTT,CASSIEDGQGPLSNQPQHF
.,TRBV6-5,TRBJ2-5,.,TGTGCCAGCAGTTACTCCAGGGACCGCCAAGAGACCCAGTACTTC,CASSYSRDRQETQYF
.,TRBV6-5,TRBJ2-5,.,TGTGCCAGCAGTTACTCAAGGGGATGGGAGACCCAGTACTTC,CASSYSRGWETQYF
.,TRBV5-4,TRBJ2-7,few,TGTGCCAGCAGCTTGACAGGGTCGGACGAGCAGTACTTC,CASSLTGSDEQYF
.,TRBV7-3,TRBJ2-6,few,TGTGCCAGCAGCCCTCAGTTATCTGGGGCCAACGTCCTGACTTTC,CASSPQLSGANVLTF
.,TRBV14,TRBJ2-7,.,TGTGCCAGCAGCCAAGATGAAACCGAGCAGTACTTC,CASSQDETEQYF
.,TRBV27,TRBJ2-1,.,TGTGCCAGCAGTTTATACCCCAGCTCCTACAATGAGCAGTTCTTC,CASSLYPSSYNEQFF
.,TRBV7-2,TRBJ2-7,.,TGTGCCAGCAGTTCGTCCGTTTCGGGGGTGGAGCAGTACTTC,CASSSSVSGVEQYF
.,TRBV4-1,TRBJ2-1,.,TGCGCCAGCAGCCGCGGGGTAGGGGTCTCCTACAATGAGCAGTTCTTC,CASSRGVGVSYNEQFF
.,TRBV4-1,TRBJ2-1,.,TGCGCCAGCAGCCTCCCGGGACGGACGCATGAGCAGTTCTTC,CASSLPGRTHEQFF
.,TRBV4-1,TRBJ2-1,.,TGCGCCAGCAGCCTTCGTATCTCCTACAATGAGCAGTTCTTC,CASSLRISYNEQFF
TRBD2,TRBV5-6,TRBJ2-7,.,TGTGCCAGCAGCCCGGGACTAGCGGTGAGTTACGAGCAGTACTTC,CASSPGLAVSYEQYF
.,TRBV28,TRBJ1-6,once,TGTGCCAGCAGTTTCGGTAATTCACCCCTCCACTTT,CASSFGNSPLHF
TRBD1,TRBV5-4,TRBJ1-2,.,TGTGCCAGCAGCTTGGGGACAGGGCAGCTCTATGGCTACACCTTC,CASSLGTGQLYGYTF
TRBD1,TRBV27,TRBJ2-6,.,TGTGCCAGCAGTCCGGGGACAGTCGTCGGTGGGGCCAACGTCCTGACTTTC,CASSPGTVVGGANVLTF
TRBD1,TRBV6-1,TRBJ1-5,.,TGTGCCAGCAGTGAAGACGGACAGGGTTCTTATCAGCCCCAGCATTTT,CASSEDGQGSYQPQHF
TRBD2,TRBV7-6,TRBJ2-2,.,TGTGCCAGCAGCTCCCAGGGAGGGTCCGGGGAGCTGTTTTTT,CASSSQGGSGELFF
.,TRBV25-1,TRBJ2-3,once,TGTGCCAGTACTGTATCAGATACGCAGTATTTT,CASTVSDTQYF
.,TRBV27,TRBJ2-7,.,TGTGCCAGCAGTATATCGGTGAGCTACGAGCAGTACTTC,CASSISVSYEQYF
TRBD2,TRBV27,TRBJ2-7,.,TGTGCCAGCAGCCCTGGACTAGCGAGCGACGAGCAGTACTTC,CASSPGLASDEQYF
TRBD2,TRBV7-6,TRBJ2-7,.,TGTGCCAGCAGCGCCCTGGGGGGGTCCTACGAGCAGTACTTC,CASSALGGSYEQYF
.,TRBV7-8,TRBJ2-7,.,TGTGCCAGCAGCTTGTGGCCACCCGGGACGGCCCCCTACGAGCAGTACTTC,CASSLWPPGTAPYEQYF
.,TRBV7-8,TRBJ1-2,.,TGTGCCAGCAGCTTAGGAGAGACAGCATATGGCTACACCTTC,CASSLGETAYGYTF
.,TRBV7-9,TRBJ2-5,.,TGTGCCAGCAGCTTTCTCCAAGAGACCCAGTACTTC,CASSFLQETQYF
TRBD2,TRBV9,TRBJ2-1,.,TGTGCCAGCAGCCAAACTAGCGGGACCCTTCAGCAGTTCTTC,CASSQTSGTLQQFF
.,TRBV2,TRBJ2-2,few,TGTGCCACCCGGACACAGGGGAACACCGGGGAGCTGTTTTTT,CATRTQGNTGELFF
.,TRBV7-2,TRBJ2-5,.,TGTGCCAGCAGCCCACAAGAGACCCAGTACTTC,CASSPQETQYF
TRBD2,TRBV5-4,TRBJ2-1,.,TGTGCCAGCAGCTCGGCGGGACTAGCTGGGAATGAGCAGTTCTTC,CASSSAGLAGNEQFF
.,TRBV25-1,TRBJ1-3,.,TGTGCCAGCTCTTTGGGGGGCTCTGGAAACACCATATATTTT,CASSLGGSGNTIYF
TRBD2,TRBV27,TRBJ2-1,.,TGTGCCAGCAGGACTAGCGGGGGACACAATGAGCAGTTCTTC,CASRTSGGHNEQFF
TRBD2,TRBV5-1,TRBJ2-2,.,TGCGCCAGCAGCTTGGAGTCTCGGACTAGCGGGACTGGCGGGGAGCTGTTTTTT,CASSLESRTSGTGGELFF
.,TRBV11-2,TRBJ2-7,once,TGTGCCAGCAGTCCTGGACACACGAGCTCCTACGAGCAGTACTTC,CASSPGHTSSYEQYF
TRBD2,TRBV5-1,TRBJ2-1,few,TGCGCCAGCAGCTTGGCCAAAGGGACTAGCGGGGGGTTTATCAATGAGCAGTTCTTC,CASSLAKGTSGGFINEQFF
TRBD1,TRBV12-5,TRBJ2-2,.,TGTGCTAGTGGTTTCTCCAGGGGGCAATCAGGGGAGCTGTTTTTT,CASGFSRGQSGELFF
.,TRBV5-6,TRBJ1-3,.,TGTGCCAGCAGCTTGGGAGGGGGAAAAGGCGGAAACACCATATATTTT,CASSLGGGKGGNTIYF